Below, one T cell receptor (beta chain) is given with its context. A clone one base away is much larger, so this may be a read error. Because the CDR3 is missing its conserved closing phenylalanine or tryptophan, this is likely a read error. This sample is part of a study of blood T cells in healthy people across ages. Samples each yielded at least 6 micrograms of total RNA. Together with a sample-barcoded 5' primer, a J-beta primer mix was included in a second PCR lasting 7 to 11 cycles. Each cDNA was tagged by a template-switch adaptor containing 12 random nucleotides. MiXCR, applied by TCRdb to the 5' RACE reads, yields one record per CDR3 protein. There are about 1.7 million distinct CDR3 sequences in the sample; 25% to 30% occur only once, and about 8% lies in the top ten. This CDR3 spans 10 amino acids. The V gene's germline CDR1 is DFQATT and CDR2 SNEGSKA (reference sequence). V gave up 3 bases and J gave up 7 bases, with 6 bases separating them.

This receptor was identified in a woman aged 25 to 39 in good health. Sequenced sample: blood. The V call is TRBV20-1, the J call TRBJ1-1; the D gene is possibly TRBD1 (5 bases). CDR3 region: CSARGDEAFL. The CDR3, as DNA: TGCAGTGCTAGGGGGGATGAAGCTTTCTTG.